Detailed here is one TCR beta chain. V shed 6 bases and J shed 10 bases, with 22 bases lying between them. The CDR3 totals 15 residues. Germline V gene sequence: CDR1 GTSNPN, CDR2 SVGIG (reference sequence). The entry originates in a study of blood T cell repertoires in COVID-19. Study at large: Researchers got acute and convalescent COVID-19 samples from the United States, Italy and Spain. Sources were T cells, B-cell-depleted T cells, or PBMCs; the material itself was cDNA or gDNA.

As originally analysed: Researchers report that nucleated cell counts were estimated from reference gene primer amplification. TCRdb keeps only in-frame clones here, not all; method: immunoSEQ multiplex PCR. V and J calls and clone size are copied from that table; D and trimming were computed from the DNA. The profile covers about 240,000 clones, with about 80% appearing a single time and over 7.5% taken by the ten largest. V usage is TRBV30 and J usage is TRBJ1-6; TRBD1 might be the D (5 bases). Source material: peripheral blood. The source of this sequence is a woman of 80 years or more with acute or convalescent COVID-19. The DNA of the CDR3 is TGTGCCTGCCAAGGAGGGCAGGGAAGACGGTCACCCCTCCACTTT. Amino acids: CACQGGQGRRSPLHF.